Each of the 4 T cell receptor beta chains below was sequenced from the same sample in a study of resident and recirculating memory T cells in vitiligo (dated by TCRdb to 2017 to 2018). Library prep was done by the immunoSEQ multiplex PCR assay. The clones in this table, taken by TCRdb from immuneACCESS, are in-frame only. Not every clone is retained; where verified, under half of the shortfall comes from an unresolved V gene, and the cause of the rest is unknown. The sample has roughly 80,000 clones on record, about 92% of them singletons. In total, the top ten clones hold approximately 4.7% of the sample. The source material was blood. These receptors originate from a male donor with vitiligo.

The chain carries TRBV28 and TRBJ1-2; perhaps TRBD1 as D (5 bases). Germline V lookup: CDR1 MDHEN, CDR2 SYDVKM. With 2 bases removed from V and 2 bases from J, the gap between germline ends came to 15 bases. This CDR3 region has 16 residues. CDR3 sequence: CASSLRVWTLNYGYTF. For the CDR3, the DNA is TGTGCCAGCAGTTTAAGGGTGTGGACATTGAACTATGGCTACACCTTC.

The chain uses TRBV7-9 and TRBJ2-2, with no clear D. Deletions cut 5 bases from V and 7 bases from J, with 20 bases between. The CDR3 covers 16 residues. CDR1 is SEHNR, CDR2 FQNEAQ, per germline (reference sequence). Written as DNA, the CDR3 is TGTGCCAGCAGCCTAAGACTTCACTCGGGTGGCGGGGAGCTGTTTTTT. This codes for CASSLRLHSGGGELFF.

The CDR3, as DNA: TGTGCCAGCAGCTCCTACAGGGCTCGGGAGCAGTTCTTC. Protein: CASSSYRAREQFF. J is TRBJ2-1 and V is TRBV7-9, with D maybe TRBD1 (6 bases). This CDR3 has 13 residues. Trimming removed 4 bases from V and 10 bases from J, with 14 bases in between. Germline lookup yields CDR1 SEHNR and CDR2 FQNEAQ (reference sequence).

The V gene is TRBV27, the J gene TRBJ2-1; 7 bases fit TRBD1. The CDR3 is 13 amino acids. Germline assignment: CDR1 MNHEY and CDR2 SMNVEV (reference sequence). The V and J ends lost 5 bases and 4 bases, in that order; junction bases with no gene match: 2. This CDR3 reads CASSPTGYNEQFF. The CDR3 bases are TGTGCCAGCAGTCCGACAGGGTACAATGAGCAGTTCTTC.